This T cell receptor beta chain was profiled in a study of blood T cell repertoires in COVID-19. Across the study: The United States, Italy and Spain supplied acute and convalescent COVID-19 samples. From T cells, B-cell-depleted T cells, or PBMCs came the material, which was cDNA or gDNA.

As handled by the study authors: Using reference gene primer amplification, nucleated cell counts were estimated. Data came from immunoSEQ multiplex PCR; TCRdb stores just in-frame clones and leaves some out. D and trimming come from the DNA, and the V and J calls and clone size come from that table. The sample holds about 70,000 clones, over 75% seen once. This clone was seen once. V lost 0 bases, J lost 7 bases, and 5 bases stayed unmatched. The germline V gene has CDR1 SEHNR and CDR2 FQNEAQ (reference sequence). The CDR3 is 14 residues long. V and J are TRBV7-9 and TRBJ2-5, with 7 bases lining up with TRBD2. The clonotype originates from a human donor in a cohort sampled during active COVID-19. Sequencing was performed on peripheral blood. The CDR3 loop reads CASSLAEGRGTQYF. In DNA, the CDR3 is TGTGCCAGCAGCTTAGCCGAGGGGAGGGGGACCCAGTACTTC.